The 19 T cell receptor beta chains listed next were all sequenced from one sample in a study of blood T cells in healthy people across ages (dated by TCRdb to about 2015). The library was made by 5' RACE. This sample was sequenced with an Illumina HiSeq 2500. A second PCR of 7 to 11 cycles was performed with a sample-barcoded 5' primer and a J-beta primer mix. TCRdb reprocessed the public reads (quality trimming at Q25 with fastp, clone calling with MiXCR) and kept in-frame beta chains. Each record represents a unique CDR3 protein, reported with the most common genes and DNA among its rows. The sample table holds approximately 900,000 distinct CDR3 sequences, of which around 48% were seen once. The top ten clones comprise around an eighth of the sample. The sample taken for sequencing was blood. These receptors were taken from a man younger than 45 in good health.

V is TRBV6-2 or TRBV6-3 and J is TRBJ2-1; 10 bases fit TRBD1. Trimming at V came to 6 bases and at J to 8 bases, leaving 10 bases not matched to a gene. The length of the CDR3 is 15 residues. Germline V gene lookup returns CDR1 MNHEY and CDR2 SVGEGT. CDR3 sequence reads: CASSYRDRGNHEQFF. CDR3 bases: TGTGCCAGCAGCTACCGGGACAGGGGTAACCATGAGCAGTTCTTC.

V is TRBV4-1 and J is TRBJ2-3; D is possibly TRBD2 (5 bases). The CDR3 has 14 amino acids. V was pared by 5 bases and J by 4 bases, with 13 bases between. CDR1 and CDR2 (germline): MGHRA, YSYEKL. Here the CDR3 DNA reads TGCGCCAGCAGCTCAGCGGTGATCTCAGATACGCAGTATTTT. Protein: CASSSAVISDTQYF.

The chain recombines TRBV7-2 with TRBJ1-1; no firm D call. Germline CDR1 and CDR2: SGHTA and FQGNSA. Trimming cost V 5 bases and J 5 bases, with 15 bases left between them. The CDR3 has 14 residues. The CDR3 here is CASSQRQRGTEAFF. CDR3 coding DNA: TGTGCCAGCAGCCAGCGACAAAGAGGGACTGAAGCTTTCTTT.

The V and J genes are TRBV7-2 and TRBJ1-2; 10 nucleotides align to TRBD1. The J segment lost 13 bases and the V segment lost 4 bases, leaving 12 bases of the junction unmatched. Germline lookup yields CDR1 SGHTA and CDR2 FQGNSA. CDR3 length: 14 residues. CDR3 sequence: CASSSTGGLGTSTF. CDR3 nucleotides: TGTGCCAGCAGCTCGACAGGGGGCCTAGGAACTAGCACCTTC.

The chain carries TRBV20-1 and TRBJ2-7; D possibly corresponds to TRBD2 (6 bases). V gave up 7 bases and J gave up 7 bases, with 20 bases separating them. The germline gives CDR1 DFQATT, CDR2 SNEGSKA (reference sequence). CDR3 size: 13 residues. As DNA, the CDR3 is TGCAGTGGCGGGGACCGGGGTCAACATGAGCAGTACTTC. Encoded protein: CSGGDRGQHEQYF.

The V call is TRBV29-1, the J call TRBJ1-1; D is unresolved. The CDR3 sequence is 11 residues long. Per germline, CDR1 SQVTM and CDR2 ANQGSEA. V lost 7 bases to trimming and J lost 3 bases, with 9 bases between them. The CDR3 nucleotides are TGCAGCGCCGACACCTACACTGAAGCTTTCTTT. Protein product: CSADTYTEAFF.

The rearrangement uses TRBV2 and TRBJ2-4, with 9 bases fitting TRBD1. The J call is doubtful: the DNA matches TRBJ2-7 better. Germline lookup yields CDR1 SNHLY and CDR2 FYNNEI. The CDR3 sequence is 12 residues long. CDR3 region: CASGGQGTEQYF. The CDR3 nucleotides read TGTGCCAGCGGAGGACAGGGGACCGAGCAGTACTTC.

The CDR3: CASSSGLGLADTQYF. For the CDR3, the DNA is TGTGCCAGCAGCTCAGGACTAGGTTTGGCAGATACGCAGTATTTT. The rearrangement joins TRBV7-9 to TRBJ2-3, with 7 nucleotides matching TRBD2. The germline V gene encodes CDR1 SEHNR and CDR2 FQNEAQ (reference sequence). After removal of 4 bases from V and 4 bases from J, the junction contained 8 bases not matched to a gene. CDR3 length: 15 residues.

This clonotype was seen more than once but under ten times. V and J are TRBV21-1 and TRBJ2-7; TRBD1 is the table's D call and was not checked against the DNA. TRBV21-1 is flagged as a pseudogene. This CDR3 is built from 14 residues. The CDR3 protein is CASTFGQTRFEQYF. The CDR3 region has the DNA TGTGCCAGCACCTTTGGACAGACCCGCTTCGAGCAGTACTTC.

The J gene is TRBJ1-2, the V gene TRBV21-1; the D call in the table, TRBD1, was not verified against the DNA. TRBV21-1 is designated a pseudogene. The CDR3 is made up of 16 amino acids. The CDR3 is CASSKAPLTGDYGYTF. DNA of the CDR3: TGTGCCAGCAGCAAAGCACCCCTGACAGGCGACTATGGCTACACCTTC.

This clonotype was detected a few times. The V gene is TRBV4-1, the J gene TRBJ2-1; D ambiguous. The CDR3 runs to 14 residues. V was cut by 1 base and J by 1 base, with 5 bases left in between. Germline V gene sequence: CDR1 MGHRA, CDR2 YSYEKL. In nucleotides, the CDR3 is TGCGCCAGCAGCCAAGGGCTTTCCTACAATGAGCAGTTCTTC. Amino acid sequence: CASSQGLSYNEQFF.

J is TRBJ2-1 and V is TRBV30, with a tentative D call TRBD1 (6 bases). Per germline, CDR1 GTSNPN and CDR2 SVGIG (reference sequence). The CDR3 runs to 14 residues. V lost 2 bases to trimming and J lost 5 bases, with 13 bases between them. CDR3 bases: TGTGCCTGGAGTTGGGGGTCAGGGGACAATGAGCAGTTCTTC. This gives the protein CAWSWGSGDNEQFF. The full variable domain, with the rest looked up from reference TRBV30 and TRBJ2-1, is SQTIHQWPATLVQPVGSPLSLECTVEGTSNPNLYWYRQAAGRGLQLLFYSVGIGQISSEVPQNLSASRPQDRQFILSSKKLLLSDSGFYLCAWSWGSGDNEQFFGPGTRLTVL.

The V gene is TRBV27, the J gene TRBJ2-7, with D perhaps TRBD1 or TRBD2 (5 bases each). Trimming took off 5 bases at V and 5 bases at J, with 16 bases between the two ends. CDR1 is MNHEY and CDR2 is SMNVEV in the germline V gene (reference sequence). The CDR3 is 14 residues long. This CDR3 is CASSTWDAGHEQYF. Here the CDR3 DNA reads TGTGCCAGCAGTACCTGGGACGCCGGCCACGAGCAGTACTTC.

There are a few counts of this clonotype. CDR3 nucleotides: TGCGCCAGCAGCGGGACAGGGGCGGCTAATGGCTACACCTTC. Translation gives CASSGTGAANGYTF. The chain recombines TRBV5-1 with TRBJ1-2; 10 positions match TRBD1. The CDR3 consists of 14 residues. The germline V gene has CDR1 SGHRS and CDR2 YFSETQ. V trimming: 4 bases; J trimming: 6 bases; junction bases outside the gene matches: 6.

The V gene is TRBV6-1, the J gene TRBJ1-1; D unresolved. Trimming removed 10 bases at V and 4 bases at J, with 10 bases between. From germline, CDR1 is MNHNS and CDR2 SASEGT. The CDR3 contains 11 residues. CDR3 bases: TGTGCCACCCACACCCGCACTGAAGCTTTCTTT. This gives the protein CATHTRTEAFF.

The chain combines TRBV3-1 with TRBJ1-1, with 9 bases aligning to TRBD1. Germline CDR1 reads LGHDT; CDR2 reads YNNKEL (reference sequence). The CDR3 runs to 13 residues. Losses at the gene ends were 8 bases for V and 0 bases for J; bases not matched to a gene: 1. The CDR3: CASGQGLNTEAFF. CDR3 in DNA: TGTGCCAGCGGACAGGGGTTGAACACTGAAGCTTTCTTT.

The chain couples TRBV6-6 to TRBJ2-7; D possibly corresponds to TRBD2 (6 bases). CDR1 is MNHNY and CDR2 is SVGAGI in the germline V gene (reference sequence). The CDR3 spans 16 residues. Trimming removed 0 bases from V and 5 bases from J, with 17 bases in between. Here the CDR3 reads CASSYSRGLHTNEQYF. The CDR3 DNA sequence: TGTGCCAGCAGTTACTCGCGGGGACTCCATACAAACGAGCAGTACTTC.

The V call is TRBV7-9, the J call TRBJ2-3; TRBD1 matches at 8 bases. The CDR3 is 16 amino acids. The V and J ends lost 0 bases and 9 bases, in that order; junction bases with no gene match: 11. In germline, CDR1 is SEHNR, CDR2 FQNEAQ (reference sequence). CDR3 in DNA: TGTGCCAGCAGCTTAGCGGGGCAGGGGGCTAGAAAGACGCAGTATTTT. It yields the protein CASSLAGQGARKTQYF.

This sequence joins TRBV20-1 and TRBJ1-1; a weak D match, TRBD1 (5 bases). CDR3 length: 13 amino acids. The V gene's germline CDR1 is DFQATT and CDR2 SNEGSKA (reference sequence). V lost 3 bases and J 5 bases, leaving 13 bases between the germline ends. As DNA, the CDR3 is TGCAGTGCTAGGCGGGGGTCGAGTACTGAAGCTTTCTTT. Protein product: CSARRGSSTEAFF.